Below are 8 T cell receptor beta chains sequenced from a single sample in a study of blood T cell repertoires in COVID-19 (dated by TCRdb to about 2020). The library was prepared using the immunoSEQ multiplex PCR assay. As stored in TCRdb, this immuneACCESS dataset retains in-frame rearrangements with V and J assigned. A fraction of the clones does not appear; measured against another copy, unresolved V genes explain less than half of the discrepancy, and the remainder lacks a known reason. This sample holds 170,000 or so clones; 85% to 90% were observed only once. The ten largest account for more than 5.5% of the sample. Sequenced input: PBMCs or T cells enriched from blood (not recorded which). All receptors derive from a man in his forties who had recovered from COVID-19.

The chain couples TRBV5-1 to TRBJ2-3; the match to TRBD1 covers 7 bases. The junction had 6 bases not matched to a gene; V was cut back by 5 bases and J by 0 bases. CDR3 length equals 15 residues. Per the germline V gene, CDR1 is SGHRS and CDR2 is YFSETQ. CDR3 coding DNA: TGCGCCAGCAGACAATGGGACAGAAGCACAGATACGCAGTATTTT. Residues: CASRQWDRSTDTQYF.

The chain employs TRBV3-1 (or the pseudogene TRBV3-2) and TRBJ2-3, with 9 bases aligning to TRBD2. The CDR3 is 16 amino acids. Germline CDR1 reads LGHDT; CDR2 reads YNNKEL (reference sequence). V shed 0 bases and J 2 bases; nucleotides not matched to a gene: 3. Here the CDR3 reads CASSQDPSGDTDTQYF. CDR3 DNA: TGTGCCAGCAGCCAAGACCCTAGCGGGGACACAGATACGCAGTATTTT.

The J gene is TRBJ1-2, the V gene TRBV19; no firm D call. Trimming left V 8 bases short and J 8 bases short, with 9 bases between. The V gene's germline CDR1 is LNHDA and CDR2 SQIVND (reference sequence). The CDR3 has 10 amino acids. CDR3: CASGEGGYTF. DNA of the CDR3: TGTGCCAGTGGGGAGGGAGGCTACACCTTC.

The gene calls are TRBV4-1 and TRBJ2-7, with D uncertain. V dropped 3 bases and J dropped 1 base, with 16 bases sitting between them. This CDR3 spans 16 amino acids. CDR1 and CDR2 (germline): MGHRA, YSYEKL. CDR3 loop: CASSQGTSPSSYEQYF. CDR3 DNA: TGCGCCAGCAGCCAGGGCACATCTCCCTCTTCCTACGAGCAGTACTTC.

V usage is TRBV7-3 and J usage is TRBJ2-3, with 10 nucleotides matching TRBD2. This CDR3 contains 15 residues. The germline V gene encodes CDR1 SGHTA and CDR2 FQGTGA. The trim removed 4 bases at V and 3 bases at J, leaving 4 bases unmatched. CDR3 sequence (DNA): TGTGCCAGCAGCTCAGCGGGGGGGCCTACAGATACGCAGTATTTT. Protein sequence: CASSSAGGPTDTQYF. The full variable domain, completed using reference TRBV7-3 and TRBJ2-3, is GAGVSQTPSNKVTEKGKYVELRCDPISGHTALYWYRQSLGQGPEFLIYFQGTGAADDSGLPNDRFFAVRPEGSVSTLKIQRTERGDSAVYLCASSSAGGPTDTQYFGPGTRLTVL.

The V gene is TRBV27, the J gene TRBJ2-7, with 8 bases aligning to TRBD1. Germline CDR1 is MNHEY and CDR2 is SMNVEV (reference sequence). The CDR3 contains 15 residues. Losses at the gene ends were 3 bases for V and 3 bases for J; bases not matched to a gene: 7. As DNA, the CDR3 is TGTGCCAGCAGTTTCACAGGGGGGCTATTCTACGAGCAGTACTTC. It specifies CASSFTGGLFYEQYF.

This chain connects TRBV2 to TRBJ2-2; 8 bases match TRBD1. The CDR3 totals 13 residues. Germline V gene lookup returns CDR1 SNHLY and CDR2 FYNNEI. Written as DNA, the CDR3 is TGTTCCGCGGGCAGGGGGCGAGCCGGGGAGCTGTTTTTT. Translation: CSAGRGRAGELFF. Full variable domain (missing parts from reference TRBV2 and TRBJ2-2): EPEVTQTPSHQVTQMGQEVILRCVPISNHLYFYWYRQILGQKVEFLVSFYNNEISEKSEIFDDQFSVERPDGSNFTLKIRSTKLEDSAMYFCSAGRGRAGELFFGEGSRLTVL.

The rearrangement joins TRBV5-1 to TRBJ2-1; 7 bases align to TRBD1. The CDR3 consists of 14 residues. Germline V gene lookup returns CDR1 SGHRS and CDR2 YFSETQ. Trimming took 4 bases from V and 9 from J; bases not matched to a gene: 10. CDR3 amino acids: CASSLRTGVGEQFF. The CDR3 DNA follows: TGCGCCAGCAGCCTGAGGACAGGTGTAGGTGAGCAGTTCTTC.